Listed below are T cell receptor beta chains from one sample, sequenced in a study of T cells in lung cancer brain metastases. Clones were sequenced by immunoSEQ multiplex PCR, and TCRdb holds only the in-frame ones, with some missing. The profile covers about 7,000 clones, with around 86% appearing a single time and 4.5% to 6% taken by the ten largest. The sequencing input was tumor tissue from the primary lung tumor. These TCRs come from a man aged 45 to 65 with non-small cell lung cancer. Both conserved end residues are part of each CDR3. D genes are given only for firm matches. Clone size, where shown, is once, few, many, or a class for clones that have expanded.

TRBD2	TRBV9	-	TRBJ2-7	CASSVRAGDEQYF	TGTGCCAGCAGCGTAAGGGCGGGGGACGAGCAGTACTTC
-	TRBV6-5	-	TRBJ1-1	CASRRGFEVAFF	TGTGCCAGCAGAAGGGGGTTCGAGGTAGCTTTCTTT
-	TRBV29-1	-	TRBJ2-2	CSVELEYTGELFF	TGCAGCGTTGAATTGGAATACACCGGGGAGCTGTTTTTT
-	TRBV7-9	once	TRBJ1-1	CASSPMGLMGGADTEAFF	TGTGCCAGCAGCCCAATGGGGCTGATGGGGGGGGCGGACACTGAAGCTTTCTTT
TRBD1	TRBV27	-	TRBJ1-2	CASSLSGTGNYGYTF	TGTGCCAGCAGTTTATCGGGGACAGGGAACTATGGCTACACCTTC
-	TRBV5-8	once	TRBJ2-7	CASSFIGGINEQYF	TGTGCCAGCAGCTTTATAGGGGGTATCAACGAGCAGTACTTC
-	TRBV2	-	TRBJ2-5	CASSVGGPGQKETQYF	TGTGCTAGCAGTGTCGGAGGGCCTGGGCAAAAAGAGACCCAGTACTTC
TRBD2	TRBV7-3	-	TRBJ2-7	CASSQGASGSYEQYF	TGTGCCAGCAGCCAAGGGGCTAGCGGCTCCTACGAGCAGTACTTC
TRBD1	TRBV9	-	TRBJ2-2	CASSAQSGTGNTGELFF	TGTGCCAGCAGCGCTCAAAGTGGGACAGGGAACACCGGGGAGCTGTTTTTT
-	TRBV6-6	-	TRBJ1-3	CASSFRTASGNTMYF	TGTGCCAGCAGTTTCCGGACAGCCTCTGGAAACACCATGTATTTT
-	TRBV9	-	TRBJ2-5	CASSPHRGGQETQYF	TGTGCCAGCAGCCCACATAGGGGGGGACAAGAGACCCAGTACTTC
TRBD2	TRBV29-1	-	TRBJ2-7	CSVGLAGSDEQYF	TGCAGCGTTGGACTAGCAGGGTCGGATGAGCAGTACTTC
-	TRBV4-2	-	TRBJ1-5	CASSQDGAGSSNQPQHF	TGTGCCAGCAGCCAAGATGGGGCAGGGAGTAGCAATCAGCCCCAGCATTTT
TRBD1	TRBV18	once	TRBJ2-2	CASSRDRVTGELFF	TGTGCCAGCTCGCGGGACAGGGTCACCGGGGAGCTGTTTTTT
TRBD1	TRBV6-5	-	TRBJ1-2	CASSQTGGEDYGYTF	TGTGCCAGCAGTCAGACAGGGGGTGAGGACTATGGCTACACCTTC
-	TRBV25-1	once	TRBJ2-2	CASSDRGKGGELFF	TGTGCCAGCAGTGATCGAGGGAAAGGGGGGGAGCTGTTTTTT
-	TRBV6-5	-	TRBJ1-2	CASRQRQLDGYTF	TGTGCCAGCAGACAAAGACAGTTAGATGGCTACACCTTC
TRBD2	TRBV4-2	-	TRBJ2-2	CANSQETSGGAGTGELFF	TGTGCCAACAGCCAAGAGACTAGCGGGGGGGCGGGTACCGGGGAGCTGTTTTTT
TRBD2	TRBV2	-	TRBJ2-2	CASRAGETGELFF	TGTGCCAGCCGCGCGGGGGAGACCGGGGAGCTGTTTTTT
TRBD1	TRBV5-5	-	TRBJ2-3	CASSLVAGGRDTQYF	TGTGCCAGCAGCTTGGTGGCAGGGGGCCGGGATACGCAGTATTTT
TRBD2	TRBV29-1	-	TRBJ2-7	CNVEFLAGSSYEQYF	TGCAACGTTGAATTCCTAGCGGGGAGCTCCTACGAGCAGTACTTC
TRBD1	TRBV6-6	once	TRBJ1-5	CASKGANQPQHF	TGTGCCAGCAAGGGGGCAAATCAGCCCCAGCATTTT
-	TRBV7-9	-	TRBJ2-7	CASSFGLGAYEQYF	TGTGCCAGCAGCTTCGGTCTAGGAGCCTACGAGCAGTACTTC
TRBD1	TRBV6-1	-	TRBJ1-2	CASSEQGQGSFYGYTF	TGTGCCAGCAGTGAACAGGGACAGGGAAGTTTCTATGGCTACACCTTC
-	TRBV27	-	TRBJ2-5	CASSLGGAYQETQYF	TGTGCCAGCAGTTTAGGGGGGGCCTACCAAGAGACCCAGTACTTC
TRBD1	TRBV9	-	TRBJ1-1	CASSPGQGRVGTEAFF	TGTGCCAGCAGCCCCGGACAGGGAAGGGTGGGCACTGAAGCTTTCTTT
-	TRBV13	-	TRBJ2-7	CASSLTDTLQYF	TGTGCCAGCAGCCTGACAGACACCCTTCAGTACTTC